This record looks at one T cell receptor (beta chain) sequence and its context. The antigen it recognizes is unknown. Base qualities are not at hand, and no much larger clone is one base apart. These data originate in a study of blood T cell repertoires in COVID-19 (dated by TCRdb to 2019 to 2021). At the level of the whole study: Collaborator samples came from the United States, Italy and Spain and covered acute and convalescent phases of COVID-19. Where HLA class I and class II types were available, the types were taken from metadata supplied by the sample provider, not from assay-based typing. Samples were obtained from the ongoing ImmuneRACE study (first 160 participants) and from over 1,000 subjects provided by 6 global collaborators. The prospective study material was composed of cDNA or gDNA derived from T cells, B-cell-depleted T cells, or PBMCs. The repertoires were released in a freely available public database intended as a resource for research on the immune response to SARS-CoV-2. The sample metadata nearly always contained a de-identified subject ID, COVID-19 status, age in years and sex. Subjects who had been exposed to COVID-19, were actively infected with it, or had recovered from it provided the deeply sampled blood TCRbeta repertoires that made up the dataset.

For this chain, trimming is 5 bases at the V end and 6 bases at the J end, and the number of junction bases without a gene match is 6. The CDR3 runs 13 residues from the cysteine to the phenylalanine. The DNA shown is the 39-base CDR3, in frame from base 1. Looking up the germline V gene yields CDR1 WSHSY and CDR2 SAAADI. What the work shows at the level of the full study, not this receptor alone: How much clinical and demographic metadata was included differed by source and by participant, and the metadata was provided uncurated.

At one collaborating source in Seattle, patients were enrolled during active infection and were followed longitudinally through the course of disease. Collaborating institutions collected whole blood in K2EDTA tubes following their own protocols. For TCRbeta analysis, collaborator samples were shipped as frozen whole blood, as isolated PBMCs, or as DNA extracted from either sample type. TCRbeta CDR3 regions were amplified from genomic DNA using the immunoSEQ Assay, a bias-controlled multiplex PCR. The published analysis was carried out like this. Within the assay, amplification of reference gene primers was used to estimate how many nucleated cells each sample contained. To quantify the absolute abundance of each unique TCRbeta CDR3 rearrangement, sequence reads were collapsed and filtered. For each sample, productive Simpson clonality was calculated by taking the square root of Simpson's diversity index across productive rearrangements. As stored in TCRdb, this immuneACCESS dataset retains in-frame rearrangements with V and J assigned. A fraction of the clones does not appear; measured against another copy, unresolved V genes explain less than half of the discrepancy, and the remainder lacks a known reason. V, J and clone size derive from that table, while D and trimming were established from the DNA sequence. The sample table shows approximately 180,000 clones, and about 85% are seen once. The top ten hold about 20% of the sample.

In this chain, TRBV10-2 is recombined with TRBJ2-7; 8 bases in the middle match TRBD2. Material: peripheral blood. This receptor was obtained from an older person with COVID-19, enrolled during active disease. The CDR3 region has the sequence CASSFGGAVEQYF. The nucleotide sequence is given as TGCGCCAGCAGTTTCGGGGGGGCCGTCGAGCAGTACTTC.